Included here is one T cell receptor beta chain sequence, with context. As yet, its antigen is unknown. The CDR3 has 13 residues. Trimming removed 8 bases from V and 3 bases from J, with 10 bases in between. The germline CDR1 and CDR2 sequences are ENHRY and SYGVKD. This entry comes from a study of STAT5B mutations in CD4+ large granular lymphocyte leukemia. Assay: immunoSEQ multiplex PCR; the TCRdb copy retains only in-frame clones and omits some. The table has fewer than 35,000 clones, about 70% seen once. Study-wide results and caveats: Main leukemic clonotypes were patient-specific, but more than 20% appeared at low frequency elsewhere.

The sequencing sample was made of CD4+ T cells from blood buffy coats. This TCR was sampled from a human donor in good health. V is TRBV10-3 and J is TRBJ1-4; D gene uncertain. The CDR3 DNA reads TGTGCCATCGCCGATGGGGCTAATGAAAAACTGTTTTTT. Translated, it gives CAIADGANEKLFF.